The 8 T cell receptor delta chains reported below all come from one sample, sequenced in a study of gamma-delta T cells after stem cell transplantation. TCRdb reran clone calling via CATT on the RT-PCR reads. In the table there are fewer than 2,000 delta-chain clones, around 1.7% of which are singletons. Sequencing was done on a sample of gamma-delta T cells. These receptor sequences come from a human donor. It is not recorded whose cells these are; they may come from a transplant donor.

A word on this clone: TCRdb shows a much larger clone's protein in place of this DNA's translation, and the two differ at residue 11, likely through a read error; the protein shown is translated from the DNA. The chain uses TRDV2 and TRDJ1; 8 nucleotides line up with TRDD3. Germline V gives CDR1 GEAIGNYY, CDR2 EKD. The CDR3 loop spans 18 amino acids. The ends lost 0 bases at V and 0 bases at J; junction bases unmatched: 11. CDR3 protein: CACDTLDSGGHDTDKLIF. The CDR3 nucleotides read TGTGCCTGTGACACCTTGGATTCTGGGGGACACGACACCGATAAACTCATCTTT.

In its sample, this clone was seen a few times. A far larger clone is just one base off, so this is likely a read error. The same CDR3 is also encoded by other DNA sequences in this sample. V gene TRDV2 combines with J gene TRDJ1, with TRDD3 identical over 12 bases. Germline-derived CDR1 and CDR2 are GEAIGNYY and EKD. This CDR3 is built from 19 residues. CDR3 nucleotides: TGTGCCTGTGACACACTATATGCTGGGGGATACGAAAACACCGATAAACTCATCTTC. It codes for CACDTLYAGGYENTDKLIF.

This clone was observed a few times. Other DNA sequences in this specimen translate into the identical CDR3. The chain links TRDV1 to TRDJ1, with 11 bases fitting TRDD3. CDR1 is TSWWSYY and CDR2 is QGS in the germline V gene. V shed 1 base and J 10 bases; nucleotides not matched to a gene: 32. This CDR3 comprises 23 residues. The CDR3, as DNA: TGTGCTCTTGGGGAACGAACCCTCTACGAGCGTAAGTTGGGGGATACGACAAGCCCAGGACTCATCTTT. This codes for CALGERTLYERKLGDTTSPGLIF.

This clone is labeled as large. Other nucleotide sequences from this sample produce the same CDR3. This rearrangement joins TRDV3 to TRDJ1, with 12 positions matching TRDD3. This CDR3 has 18 residues. The trim removed 0 bases at V and 1 base at J, leaving 12 bases unmatched. Germline V CDR1 and CDR2: TVYSNPD, GDNSRS (reference sequence). In DNA, the CDR3 is TGTGCCTTTAGGCCGGTTCTTTACTGGGGGATACTCACCGATAAACTCATCTTT. Protein sequence: CAFRPVLYWGILTDKLIF.

With respect to this clone: The protein given by TCRdb reflects a much larger clone and differs at residue 6 from this DNA's translation, likely from a read error; the protein shown is the DNA's translation. The V and J genes are TRDV2 and TRDJ1; 10 nucleotides match TRDD3. CDR3 length: 18 amino acids. Germline V CDR1 and CDR2: GEAIGNYY, EKD. The V and J ends lost 3 bases and 0 bases, in that order; junction bases with no gene match: 12. The CDR3 loop reads CACDVPGDTKEDTDKLIF. CDR3 bases: TGTGCCTGTGACGTACCGGGGGATACGAAGGAGGACACCGATAAACTCATCTTT.

This clone was counted a few times. TCRdb lists the protein of a much larger clone for this DNA, which differs at residue 4, so this is likely a read error; the protein given here is translated from the DNA itself. CDR3 loop: CACGGLPTVGIPNDRADKLIF. DNA of the CDR3: TGTGCCTGTGGCGGCCTTCCTACCGTGGGGATTCCAAACGATCGGGCCGATAAACTCATCTTT. The chain is built from TRDV2 and TRDJ1, with 9 positions matching TRDD2. The CDR3 has 21 amino acids. Germline lookup yields CDR1 GEAIGNYY and CDR2 EKD. With V trimmed by 5 bases and J by 3 bases, 27 bases remained unmatched.

This clone was detected many times. A far larger clone is only one base removed, so a read error is likely. The sample carries other DNA sequences with the same CDR3. This CDR3 reads CASTPSEVLGDLRVGTDKLIF. CDR3 DNA: TGTGCCTCCACCCCCTCCGAGGTACTGGGAGATCTTCGGGTGGGCACCGATAAACTCATCTTT. The chain couples TRDV3 to TRDJ1; TRDD3 might be the D (6 bases). Germline lookup yields CDR1 TVYSNPD and CDR2 GDNSRS (reference sequence). The CDR3 contains 21 residues. The V gene lost 4 bases and the J gene lost 1 base, with 37 bases spanning the gap. Full variable domain (missing parts from reference TRDV3 and TRDJ1): CDKVTQSSPDQTVASGSEVVLLCTYDTVYSNPDLFWYRIRPDYSFQFVFYGDNSRSEGADFTQGRFSVKHILTQKAFHLVISPVRTEDSATYYCASTPSEVLGDLRVGTDKLIFGKGTRVTVEP.

This clone was seen a few times. This chain connects TRDV2 to TRDJ1, with TRDD3 matching 8 bases. The germline CDR1 and CDR2 sequences are GEAIGNYY and EKD. This CDR3 region has 15 residues. For the CDR3, the DNA is TGTTCAGTACTGGGGGGACCTAAGTACACCGATAAACTCATCTTT. Its translation: CSVLGGPKYTDKLIF.